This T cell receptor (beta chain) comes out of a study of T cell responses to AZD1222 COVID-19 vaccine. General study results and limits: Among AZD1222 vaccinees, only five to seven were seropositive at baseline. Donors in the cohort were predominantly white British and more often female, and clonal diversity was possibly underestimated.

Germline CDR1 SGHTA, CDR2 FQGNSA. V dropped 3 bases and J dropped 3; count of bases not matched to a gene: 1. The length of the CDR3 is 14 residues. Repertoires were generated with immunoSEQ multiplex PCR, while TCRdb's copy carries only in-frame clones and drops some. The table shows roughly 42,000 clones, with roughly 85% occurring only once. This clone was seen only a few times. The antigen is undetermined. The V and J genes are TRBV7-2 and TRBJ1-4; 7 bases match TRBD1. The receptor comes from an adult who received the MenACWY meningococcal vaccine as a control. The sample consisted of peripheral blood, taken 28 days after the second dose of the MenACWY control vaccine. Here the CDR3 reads CASSLTGSNEKLFF. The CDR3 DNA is TGTGCCAGCAGCTTGACAGGGTCTAATGAAAAACTGTTTTTT. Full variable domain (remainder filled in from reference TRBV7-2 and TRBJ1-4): GAGVSQSPSNKVTEKGKDVELRCDPISGHTALYWYRQSLGQGLEFLIYFQGNSAPDKSGLPSDRFSAERTGGSVSTLTIQRTQQEDSAVYLCASSLTGSNEKLFFGSGTQLSVL.